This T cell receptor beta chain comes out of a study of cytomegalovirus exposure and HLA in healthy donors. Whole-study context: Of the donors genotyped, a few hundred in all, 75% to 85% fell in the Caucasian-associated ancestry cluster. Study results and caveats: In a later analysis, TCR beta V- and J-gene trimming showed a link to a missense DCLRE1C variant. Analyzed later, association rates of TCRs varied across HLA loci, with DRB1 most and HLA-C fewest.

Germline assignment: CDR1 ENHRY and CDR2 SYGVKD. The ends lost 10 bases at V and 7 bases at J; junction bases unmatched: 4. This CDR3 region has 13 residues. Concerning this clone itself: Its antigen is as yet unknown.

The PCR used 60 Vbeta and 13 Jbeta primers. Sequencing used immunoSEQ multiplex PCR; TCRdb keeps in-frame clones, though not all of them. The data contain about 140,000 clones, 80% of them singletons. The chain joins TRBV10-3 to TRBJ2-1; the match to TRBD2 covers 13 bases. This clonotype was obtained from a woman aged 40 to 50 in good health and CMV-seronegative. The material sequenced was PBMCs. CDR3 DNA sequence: TGTGCCACCCGGACTAGCGGGAGTAATGAGCAGTTCTTC. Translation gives CATRTSGSNEQFF.